A selection of T cell receptor beta chains follows, all from one sample in a study of T cells expressing NK-cell markers. Reanalyzing the 5' RACE reads, TCRdb keeps one entry per CDR3 protein, without DNA. Listed are 500,000 to 700,000 distinct CDR3 sequences; approximately 3.6% falls within the top ten. The sequenced sample consisted of blood T cells: a sorted CD56 or NKG2C T cell subset, CD4+ or CD8+ T cells, or bulk PBMC T cells (not recorded which). These receptors were taken from a man aged 18 to 29 in good health. CDR3s include the opening cysteine and the closing phenylalanine or tryptophan.

j_gene | v_gene | CDR3aa
TRBJ2-1 | TRBV27 | CASSGGSTYNEQFF
TRBJ1-2 | TRBV2 | CASSELRGQGGNYGYTF
TRBJ2-5 | TRBV12-3/TRBV12-4 | CASSSKLAMEETQYF
TRBJ2-5 | TRBV7-9 | CASSLAGQGAGETQYF
TRBJ2-3 | TRBV29-1 | CSVEVASGGTSTDTQYF
TRBJ1-1 | TRBV29-1 | CSAQGGFAEAFF
TRBJ2-2 | TRBV3-1 | CASSQVRESGELFF
TRBJ2-7 | TRBV30 | CAWSSGTNYEQYF
TRBJ1-6 | TRBV20-1 | CSARGEDSVSPLHF
TRBJ2-2 | TRBV5-1 | CASSRRDSNTGELFF
TRBJ2-7 | TRBV11-2 | CASSSRSGYEQYF
TRBJ1-3 | TRBV6-2/TRBV6-3 | CASISDRSSGNTIYF
TRBJ2-3 | TRBV28 | CASGMRVNTDTQYF
TRBJ2-5 | TRBV5-1 | CASSSLTSTETQYF
TRBJ2-3 | TRBV27 | CASSLGFSWEGTDTQYF
TRBJ2-3 | TRBV14 | CASSRVPAGRGGTDTQYF
TRBJ2-1 | TRBV18 | CASSTDREMYNEQFF
TRBJ2-1 | TRBV20-1 | CSARRTSGRGYNEQFF
TRBJ2-7 | TRBV5-1 | CASSSDRAGEQYF
TRBJ2-1 | TRBV5-1 | CASSLGQTSGQSYNEQFF
TRBJ2-1 | TRBV28 | CASSSTVGPGNEQFF
TRBJ1-6 | TRBV11-1 | CASSTRTRRGKALHF
TRBJ2-5 | TRBV21-1 | CASSKGSQISQETQYF
TRBJ2-5 | TRBV12-3/TRBV12-4 | CASRIPFQETQYF
TRBJ2-1 | TRBV30 | CAWTGHLTDEQFF
TRBJ2-1 | TRBV5-1 | CASSWGLAGDFSAEQFF
TRBJ2-5 | TRBV6-2/TRBV6-3 | CASSYSASGRFWETQYF
TRBJ1-5 | TRBV20-1 | CSAQGQVRQPQHF
TRBJ2-5 | TRBV20-1 | CSAPGLGVTQYF